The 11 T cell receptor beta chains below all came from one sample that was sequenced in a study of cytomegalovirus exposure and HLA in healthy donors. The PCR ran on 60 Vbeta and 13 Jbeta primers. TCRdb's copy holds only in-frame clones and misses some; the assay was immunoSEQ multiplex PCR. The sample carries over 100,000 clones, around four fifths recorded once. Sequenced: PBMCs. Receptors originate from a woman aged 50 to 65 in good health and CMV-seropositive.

CDR3 sequence reads: CSVTGDGSMGTQYF. The CDR3 DNA reads TGCAGCGTCACCGGGGATGGCTCGATGGGGACCCAGTACTTC. The J gene is TRBJ2-5, the V gene TRBV29-1, with D perhaps matching TRBD2 (5 bases). This CDR3 has 14 amino acids. Per germline, CDR1 SQVTM and CDR2 ANQGSEA. V was trimmed by 6 bases and J by 7 bases, leaving 21 bases between them.

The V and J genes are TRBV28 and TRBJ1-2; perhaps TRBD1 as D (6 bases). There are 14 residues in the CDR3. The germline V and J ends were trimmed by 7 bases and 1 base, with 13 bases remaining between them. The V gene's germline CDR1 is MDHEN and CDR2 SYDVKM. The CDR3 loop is CASNGQTNNYGYTF. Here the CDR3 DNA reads TGTGCCAGCAACGGACAGACAAATAACTATGGCTACACCTTC.

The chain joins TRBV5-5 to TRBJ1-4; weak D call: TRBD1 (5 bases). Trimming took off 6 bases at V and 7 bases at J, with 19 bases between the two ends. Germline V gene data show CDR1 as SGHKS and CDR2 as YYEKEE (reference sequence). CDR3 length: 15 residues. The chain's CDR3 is CASTSPGEDGEKLFF. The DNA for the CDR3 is TGTGCCAGCACCTCTCCGGGGGAGGACGGTGAAAAACTGTTTTTT. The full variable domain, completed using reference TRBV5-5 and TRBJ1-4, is DAGVTQSPTHLIKTRGQQVTLRCSPISGHKSVSWYQQVLGQGPQFIFQYYEKEERGRGNFPDRFSARQFPNYSSELNVNALLLGDSALYLCASTSPGEDGEKLFFGSGTQLSVL.

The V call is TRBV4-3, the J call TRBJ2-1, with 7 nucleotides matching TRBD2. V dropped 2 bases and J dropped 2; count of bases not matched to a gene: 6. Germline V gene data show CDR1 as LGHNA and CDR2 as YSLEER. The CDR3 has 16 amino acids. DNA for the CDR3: TGCGCCAGCAGCCAAACCGGGGAGGGGCCCTACAATGAGCAGTTCTTC. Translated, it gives CASSQTGEGPYNEQFF.

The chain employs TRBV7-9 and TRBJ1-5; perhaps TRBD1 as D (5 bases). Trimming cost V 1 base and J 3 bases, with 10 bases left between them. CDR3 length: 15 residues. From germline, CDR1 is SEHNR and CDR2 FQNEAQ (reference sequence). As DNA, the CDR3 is TGTGCCAGCAGCTTAGGGTCAGGGATCAATCAGCCCCAGCATTTT. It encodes CASSLGSGINQPQHF.

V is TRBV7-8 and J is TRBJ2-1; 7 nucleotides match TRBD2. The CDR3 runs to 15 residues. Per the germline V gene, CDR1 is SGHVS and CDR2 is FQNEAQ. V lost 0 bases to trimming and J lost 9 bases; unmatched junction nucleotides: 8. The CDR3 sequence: CASSLAGGLAAEQFF. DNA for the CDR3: TGTGCCAGCAGCTTAGCGGGAGGGCTGGCGGCTGAGCAGTTCTTC.

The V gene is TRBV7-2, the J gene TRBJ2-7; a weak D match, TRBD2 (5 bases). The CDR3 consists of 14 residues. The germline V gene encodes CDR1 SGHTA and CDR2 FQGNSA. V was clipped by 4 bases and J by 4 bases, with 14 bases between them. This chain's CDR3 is CASSSQSGKYEQYF. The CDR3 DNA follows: TGTGCCAGCAGCTCCCAGTCGGGGAAGTACGAGCAGTACTTC.

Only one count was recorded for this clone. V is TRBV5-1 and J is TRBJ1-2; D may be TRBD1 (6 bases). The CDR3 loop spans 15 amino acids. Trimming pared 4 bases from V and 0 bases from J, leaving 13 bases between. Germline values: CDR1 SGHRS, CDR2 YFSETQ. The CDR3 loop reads CASSLYRAPNYGYTF. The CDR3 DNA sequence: TGCGCCAGCAGCCTATACAGGGCGCCTAACTATGGCTACACCTTC.

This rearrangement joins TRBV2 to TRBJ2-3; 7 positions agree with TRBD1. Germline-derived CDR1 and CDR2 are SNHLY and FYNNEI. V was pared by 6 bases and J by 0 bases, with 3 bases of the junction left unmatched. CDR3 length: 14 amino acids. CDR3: CASRIQGSTDTQYF. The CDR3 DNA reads TGTGCCAGCAGGATACAGGGGAGCACAGATACGCAGTATTTT.

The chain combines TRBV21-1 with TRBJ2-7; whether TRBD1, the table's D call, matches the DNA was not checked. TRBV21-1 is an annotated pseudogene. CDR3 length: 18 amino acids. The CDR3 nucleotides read TGTGCCAGCAGCACTTTAATTTACACCGGGACAGGGTTTAACGAGCAGTACTTC. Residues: CASSTLIYTGTGFNEQYF.

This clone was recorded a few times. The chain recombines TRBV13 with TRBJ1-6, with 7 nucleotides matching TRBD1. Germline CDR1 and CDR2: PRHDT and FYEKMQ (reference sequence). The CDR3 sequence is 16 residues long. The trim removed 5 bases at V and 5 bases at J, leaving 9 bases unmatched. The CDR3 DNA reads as TGTGCCAGCAGCACACGCTCCGGGACAGATAATTCACCCCTCCACTTT. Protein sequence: CASSTRSGTDNSPLHF.